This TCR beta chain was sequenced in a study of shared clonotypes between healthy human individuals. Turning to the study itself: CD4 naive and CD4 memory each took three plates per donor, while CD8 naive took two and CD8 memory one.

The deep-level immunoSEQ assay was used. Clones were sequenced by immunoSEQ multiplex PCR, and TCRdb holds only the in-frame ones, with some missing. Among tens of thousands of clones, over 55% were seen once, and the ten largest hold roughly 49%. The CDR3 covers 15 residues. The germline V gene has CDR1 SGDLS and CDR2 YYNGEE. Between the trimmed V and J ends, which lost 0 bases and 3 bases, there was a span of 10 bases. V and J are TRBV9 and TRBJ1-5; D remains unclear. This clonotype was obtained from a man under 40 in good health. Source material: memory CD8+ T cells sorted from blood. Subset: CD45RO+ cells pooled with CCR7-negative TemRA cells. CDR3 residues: CASSVDGSPNQPQHF. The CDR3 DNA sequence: TGTGCCAGCAGCGTAGACGGCAGTCCCAATCAGCCCCAGCATTTT.